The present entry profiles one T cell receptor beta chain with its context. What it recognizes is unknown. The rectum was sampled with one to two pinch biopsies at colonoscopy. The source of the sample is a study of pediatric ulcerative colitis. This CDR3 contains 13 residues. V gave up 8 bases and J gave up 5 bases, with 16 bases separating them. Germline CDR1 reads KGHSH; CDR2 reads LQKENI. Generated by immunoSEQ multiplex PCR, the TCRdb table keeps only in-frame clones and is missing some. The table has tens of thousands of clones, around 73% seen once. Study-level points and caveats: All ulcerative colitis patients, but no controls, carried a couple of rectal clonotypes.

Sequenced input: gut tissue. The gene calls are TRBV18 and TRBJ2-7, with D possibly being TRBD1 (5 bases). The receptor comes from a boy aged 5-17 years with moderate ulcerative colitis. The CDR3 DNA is TGTGCCAGCCATCCCCCAGCCAGGGACGAGCAGTACTTC. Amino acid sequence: CASHPPARDEQYF.